The 2 T cell receptor beta chains below were found in one sample sequenced in a study of blood T cells in healthy people across ages. Alongside a J-beta primer mix, a sample-barcoded 5' primer served in a second PCR lasting 7 to 11 cycles. Using its own MiXCR run on the 5' RACE reads, TCRdb lists one record per CDR3 protein. The sample holds roughly 800,000 distinct CDR3 sequences, 20% to 30% seen once. A further study also used this sample, focusing on T cells of mothers and their children.

The sequenced material came from blood. These receptor sequences come from a boy between 10 and 17 years old in good health.

This sequence joins TRBV11-2 and TRBJ1-6; the D gene is possibly TRBD1 (5 bases). V was trimmed by 0 bases and J by 8 bases, leaving 20 bases between them. The CDR3 length is 18 residues. Per germline, CDR1 SGHAT and CDR2 FQNNGV. The CDR3 nucleotides read TGTGCCAGCAGCTTAGAGGCTTGGCAGGGCGCGTTGTATTCACCCCTCCACTTT. This codes for CASSLEAWQGALYSPLHF.

In its sample, this clonotype was seen a few times. The chain couples TRBV12-3 or TRBV12-4 to TRBJ2-5; the match to TRBD2 covers 13 bases. The CDR3 consists of 16 residues. J was trimmed by 7 bases and V by 6 bases; bases with no gene match: 11. Here the CDR3 DNA reads TGTGCCAGCAGCCGGACTAGCGGGGGAACCTCGGGGACCCAGTACTTC. Translated, it gives CASSRTSGGTSGTQYF.